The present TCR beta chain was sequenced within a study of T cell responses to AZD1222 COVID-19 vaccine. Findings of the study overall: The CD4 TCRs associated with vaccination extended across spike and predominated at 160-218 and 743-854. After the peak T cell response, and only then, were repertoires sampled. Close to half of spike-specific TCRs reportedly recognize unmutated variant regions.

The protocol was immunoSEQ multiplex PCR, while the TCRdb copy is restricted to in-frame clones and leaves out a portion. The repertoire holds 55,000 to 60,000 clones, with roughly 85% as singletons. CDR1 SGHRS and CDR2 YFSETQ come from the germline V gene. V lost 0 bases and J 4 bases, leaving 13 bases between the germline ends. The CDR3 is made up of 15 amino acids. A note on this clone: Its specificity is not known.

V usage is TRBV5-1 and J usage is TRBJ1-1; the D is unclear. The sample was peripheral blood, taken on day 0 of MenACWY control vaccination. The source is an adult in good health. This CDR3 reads CASSLDRPGTTEAFF. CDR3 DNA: TGCGCCAGCAGCTTGGATCGGCCCGGTACCACTGAAGCTTTCTTT.